These 29 T cell receptor beta chains were all obtained from the same sample, sequenced in a study of CD8+ T cells in alopecia areata. Treatment specified: oral pan-JAK inhibitor, 5-10 mg twice daily. RNA was isolated and reverse transcribed to cDNA, the sequencing template. Profiled with immunoSEQ multiplex PCR; TCRdb holds only in-frame clones, not every one. The table records approximately 210,000 clones, over 60% of them present only once. Source: CD4+ T cells sorted from blood, taken at week 44, from a patient treated with tofacitinib. Receptors originate from a human donor with alopecia areata.

Of note for this clone: Within the sample, other DNA sequences also encode this same CDR3. The chain combines TRBV30 with TRBJ2-2; D call uncertain. Germline CDR1 reads GTSNPN; CDR2 reads SVGIG (reference sequence). Trimming took off 1 base at V and 5 bases at J, with 5 bases between the two ends. The CDR3 has 12 amino acids. The CDR3 sequence is CAWSGDTGELFF. The DNA of the CDR3 is TGTGCCTGGAGTGGGGATACCGGGGAGCTGTTTTTT.

This chain connects TRBV15 to TRBJ1-1, with unresolved D. CDR3 length equals 13 residues. Deletions cut 5 bases from V and 1 base from J, with 8 bases between. CDR1 LNHNV and CDR2 YYDKDF come from the germline V gene (reference sequence). Written as DNA, the CDR3 is TGTGCCACCAGCCTGAAGGGGAACACTGAAGCTTTCTTT. This gives the protein CATSLKGNTEAFF.

This clone came up a few times. This chain connects TRBV2 to TRBJ2-3; 16 nucleotides line up with TRBD2. The CDR3 is 19 amino acids. Per germline, CDR1 SNHLY and CDR2 FYNNEI. After removal of 5 bases from V and 6 bases from J, the junction contained 14 bases not matched to a gene. The CDR3 DNA follows: TGTGCCAGCAGTCCGGGACTAGCGGGGGGGTCCCTGGCATTCGATACGCAGTATTTT. Protein: CASSPGLAGGSLAFDTQYF.

V is TRBV29-1 and J is TRBJ2-1; the D call may be TRBD1 or TRBD2 (5 bases each). Looked up from germline, CDR1 is SQVTM and CDR2 is ANQGSEA. The length of the CDR3 is 12 residues. Trimming cost V 4 bases and J 10 bases, with 14 bases left between them. CDR3 DNA sequence: TGCAGCGTTGGGACACACGGCGGGGAGCAGTTCTTC. Translation gives CSVGTHGGEQFF.

J is TRBJ2-6 and V is TRBV7-2; no reliable D call. There are 15 residues in the CDR3. The V end lost 1 base, the J end lost 1 base, and 5 bases lay between the germline ends. Germline CDR1 and CDR2: SGHTA and FQGNSA. In DNA form, the CDR3 reads TGTGCCAGCAGCTTAGACATATCTGGGGCCAACGTCCTGACTTTC. This codes for CASSLDISGANVLTF.

V is TRBV27 and J is TRBJ2-3, with a tentative D call TRBD1 (6 bases). V shed 9 bases and J shed 2 bases, with 12 bases lying between them. CDR3 length: 13 amino acids. Germline lookup yields CDR1 MNHEY and CDR2 SMNVEV (reference sequence). This chain's CDR3 is CASWGLDTDTQYF. The CDR3 DNA follows: TGTGCCAGTTGGGGGCTCGACACAGATACGCAGTATTTT.

The gene calls are TRBV29-1 and TRBJ2-1; the D is unclear. The ends were cut back, 7 bases at V and 8 bases at J, with 21 bases in the middle. CDR3 length equals 14 residues. Germline-derived CDR1 and CDR2 are SQVTM and ANQGSEA. The CDR3, as DNA: TGCAGCGCCAGTAACGGTGGGCATCTGGATGAGCAGTTCTTC. Amino acids: CSASNGGHLDEQFF.

There are a few counts of this clone. The chain joins TRBV5-1 to TRBJ2-2; D gene unclear. The germline V gene encodes CDR1 SGHRS and CDR2 YFSETQ. The ends were cut back, 0 bases at V and 0 bases at J, with 6 bases in the middle. The CDR3 consists of 15 residues. The CDR3 region has the DNA TGCGCCAGCAGCTTGGGATCAGCGAACACCGGGGAGCTGTTTTTT. Its translation is CASSLGSANTGELFF.

This clone is deemed medium-sized. The CDR3 bases are TGTGCCAGCAGCTTAAGGGGACCAGCGATGGATACGCAGTATTTT. It encodes CASSLRGPAMDTQYF. The chain combines TRBV7-3 with TRBJ2-3; D may correspond to TRBD1 or TRBD2 (5 bases each). The germline CDR1 and CDR2 sequences are SGHTA and FQGTGA. Trimming left V 1 base short and J 6 bases short, with 14 bases between. The CDR3 covers 15 residues.

The gene calls are TRBV14 and TRBJ1-2; D is perhaps TRBD1 (6 bases). The germline V and J ends were trimmed by 4 bases and 6 bases, with 15 bases remaining between them. The CDR3 extends over 14 amino acids. Germline CDR1 SGHDN, CDR2 FVKESK. CDR3 DNA: TGTGCCAGCAGCCCCCTAAGGGGGGGTAATGGCTACACCTTC. Translation gives CASSPLRGGNGYTF. Full variable domain (rest looked up from reference TRBV14 and TRBJ1-2): EAGVTQFPSHSVIEKGQTVTLRCDPISGHDNLYWYRRVMGKEIKFLLHFVKESKQDESGMPNNRFLAERTGGTYSTLKVQPAELEDSGVYFCASSPLRGGNGYTFGSGTRLTVV.

This clone was seen ten or more times. V usage is TRBV14 and J usage is TRBJ2-1, with D possibly being TRBD1 or TRBD2 (6 bases each). V shed 2 bases and J shed 8 bases, with 25 bases lying between them. This CDR3 comprises 18 residues. Germline CDR1 reads SGHDN; CDR2 reads FVKESK. CDR3 loop: CASSQSKQGGVPLDEQFF. The CDR3 DNA reads as TGTGCCAGCAGCCAAAGTAAACAGGGCGGGGTTCCTCTCGATGAGCAGTTCTTC.

The CDR3 DNA reads TGTGCCTCCCTAAGGCGGGGGGACAGGGGCCACGAGCAGTACTTC. Residues: CASLRRGDRGHEQYF. The chain has TRBV30 and TRBJ2-7, with TRBD1 matching 10 bases. This CDR3 contains 15 residues. V dropped 7 bases and J dropped 5; count of bases not matched to a gene: 14. Per the germline V gene, CDR1 is GTSNPN and CDR2 is SVGIG (reference sequence).

This clone was observed a handful of times. The V call is TRBV21-1, the J call TRBJ1-5. TRBV21-1 is a recognized pseudogene. The CDR3 is 14 residues long. In DNA, the CDR3 is TGTGCCAGCAGCAAAGCCGTAAGCAATCAGCCCCAGCATTTT. This gives the protein CASSKAVSNQPQHF.

V gene TRBV4-3 combines with J gene TRBJ2-7, with TRBD2 as a possible D gene (5 bases). Germline V gene lookup returns CDR1 LGHNA and CDR2 YSLEER. The V and J ends lost 1 base and 2 bases respectively, with 12 bases between them. The CDR3 totals 15 residues. The CDR3 spells CASSQGGMGPYEQYF. Here the CDR3 DNA reads TGCGCCAGCAGCCAAGGAGGGATGGGCCCCTACGAGCAGTACTTC.

The rearrangement links TRBV16 to TRBJ1-2, with D possibly matching TRBD1 (6 bases). V was shortened by 1 base and J by 3 bases, with 9 bases between the two germline ends. Germline V gene sequence: CDR1 KGHSY, CDR2 FQNENV. This CDR3 comprises 14 residues. The CDR3 DNA is TGTGCCAGCAGCCAATTGTCAGGGGACTATGGCTACACCTTC. It codes for CASSQLSGDYGYTF.

The rearrangement links TRBV5-6 to TRBJ1-6; D is ambiguous. Germline CDR1 reads SGHDT; CDR2 reads YYEEEE. The CDR3 has 15 residues. With 1 base removed from V and 0 bases from J, the gap between germline ends came to 5 bases. This CDR3 is CASSLRSSYNSPLHF. The CDR3 DNA follows: TGTGCCAGCAGCTTGAGGAGCTCCTATAATTCACCCCTCCACTTT.

There are a few counts of this clone. The chain has TRBV5-4 and TRBJ2-1, with 8 bases identical to TRBD2. Germline CDR1 is SGHNT and CDR2 is YYREEE (reference sequence). After removal of 0 bases from V and 3 bases from J, the junction contained 2 bases not matched to a gene. There are 15 residues in the CDR3. This CDR3 is CASSLGLAGYNEQFF. As DNA, the CDR3 is TGTGCCAGCAGCTTGGGGCTAGCGGGCTACAATGAGCAGTTCTTC.

The chain recombines TRBV29-1 with TRBJ1-2; 7 positions match TRBD1. Germline values: CDR1 SQVTM, CDR2 ANQGSEA. V shed 4 bases, J shed 4 bases, and the junction held 3 bases outside the gene matches. The CDR3 is 12 amino acids. As DNA, the CDR3 is TGCAGCGTTGCTGACAGGGCCTATGGCTACACCTTC. It codes for CSVADRAYGYTF.

This sequence joins TRBV7-9 and TRBJ1-2; D remains ambiguous. This CDR3 spans 16 amino acids. Between the trimmed V and J ends, which lost 5 bases and 5 bases, there was a span of 21 bases. Germline V gene data show CDR1 as SEHNR and CDR2 as FQNEAQ (reference sequence). This CDR3 reads CASSPPVVELKYGYTF. The CDR3 region has the DNA TGTGCCAGCAGCCCCCCGGTTGTGGAACTTAAATATGGCTACACCTTC. The full variable domain, completed using reference TRBV7-9 and TRBJ1-2, is DTGVSQNPRHKITKRGQNVTFRCDPISEHNRLYWYRQTLGQGPEFLTYFQNEAQLEKSRLLSDRFSAERPKGSFSTLEIQRTEQGDSAMYLCASSPPVVELKYGYTFGSGTRLTVV.

V gene TRBV21-1 combines with J gene TRBJ2-2; TRBD2 is the table's D call and was not checked against the DNA. TRBV21-1 counts as a pseudogene. The CDR3 is 16 amino acids. CDR3 sequence (DNA): TGTGCCAGCAGCCCTCTAGCGGGGGTAGACACCGGGGAGCTGTTTTTT. The encoded protein is CASSPLAGVDTGELFF.

The J gene is TRBJ2-7, the V gene TRBV7-3; 10 bases map to TRBD1. The J segment lost 5 bases and the V segment lost 5 bases, leaving 6 bases of the junction unmatched. The CDR3 is 14 residues long. From germline, CDR1 is SGHTA and CDR2 FQGTGA. CDR3 loop: CASSPGQGLHEQYF. CDR3 DNA sequence: TGTGCCAGCAGCCCGGGACAGGGGCTTCACGAGCAGTACTTC. Based on the CDR3 plus reference TRBV7-3 and TRBJ2-7, the full variable domain is GAGVSQTPSNKVTEKGKYVELRCDPISGHTALYWYRQSLGQGPEFLIYFQGTGAADDSGLPNDRFFAVRPEGSVSTLKIQRTERGDSAVYLCASSPGQGLHEQYFGPGTRLTVT.

V and J are TRBV4-3 and TRBJ2-5, with 11 bases identical to TRBD2. Looked up from germline, CDR1 is LGHNA and CDR2 is YSLEER. J gave up 2 bases and V 0 bases, and 2 bases lay outside the gene matches. This CDR3 is built from 16 residues. In DNA form, the CDR3 reads TGCGCCAGCAGCCAAGAACCTAGCGGGGGGCAAGAGACCCAGTACTTC. It encodes CASSQEPSGGQETQYF.

This chain uses TRBV7-2 with TRBJ2-7; D possibly corresponds to TRBD1 (6 bases). V was pared by 0 bases and J by 2 bases, with 11 bases between. Germline V gives CDR1 SGHTA, CDR2 FQGNSA. The CDR3 covers 15 residues. CDR3 residues: CASSLAGTPTYEQYF. In nucleotides, the CDR3 is TGTGCCAGCAGCTTAGCGGGGACACCCACCTACGAGCAGTACTTC.

This clone appeared a single time. This chain joins TRBV6-5 and TRBJ1-2; a weak D match, TRBD1 (6 bases). Germline CDR1 MNHEY, CDR2 SVGAGI. CDR3 length: 13 residues. Trimming pared 5 bases from V and 2 bases from J, leaving 9 bases between. This CDR3 reads CASSTQGNYGYTF. CDR3 bases: TGTGCCAGCAGTACGCAGGGGAACTATGGCTACACCTTC.

The chain recombines TRBV7-9 with TRBJ2-5, with D unclear. The J call is uncertain, as TRBJ2-7 better fits the DNA end. The CDR3 consists of 13 residues. From germline, CDR1 is SEHNR and CDR2 FQNEAQ (reference sequence). DNA for the CDR3: TGTGCCAGCAGCTCCCAGATGAACTACGAGCAGTACTTC. This codes for CASSSQMNYEQYF.

There are a few counts of this clone. The V gene is TRBV4-3, the J gene TRBJ1-6; no clear D. Germline V CDR1 and CDR2: LGHNA, YSLEER. Trimming shortened V by 0 bases and J by 6 bases, and 6 bases separated the two germline ends. The CDR3 extends over 14 amino acids. The CDR3 loop reads CASSQEQSNSPLHF. The CDR3 nucleotides are TGCGCCAGCAGCCAAGAACAGAGTAATTCACCCCTCCACTTT.

The genes are TRBV10-3 and TRBJ1-2, with D unclear. The V gene's germline CDR1 is ENHRY and CDR2 SYGVKD. V lost 6 bases, J lost 6 bases, and 11 bases lay in between. The CDR3 is 12 amino acids. For the CDR3, the DNA is TGTGCCATCAGCAAGACGATGGATGGCTACACCTTC. It yields the protein CAISKTMDGYTF.

The rearrangement links TRBV27 to TRBJ1-5; D is possibly TRBD1 (5 bases). The CDR3 totals 15 residues. The germline CDR1 and CDR2 sequences are MNHEY and SMNVEV (reference sequence). V lost 5 bases and J 3 bases, leaving 14 bases between the germline ends. CDR3 nucleotide sequence: TGTGCCAGCAGTCCTACGGGGGGTTCCAATCAGCCCCAGCATTTT. Residues: CASSPTGGSNQPQHF.

This chain links TRBV30 with TRBJ1-4; the D gene is possibly TRBD1 (6 bases). This CDR3 contains 14 residues. V was pared by 5 bases and J by 1 base, with 11 bases between. Germline assignment: CDR1 GTSNPN and CDR2 SVGIG (reference sequence). The CDR3 loop is CAWDQGLTNEKLFF. The CDR3, as DNA: TGTGCCTGGGATCAGGGGCTAACTAATGAAAAACTGTTTTTT.